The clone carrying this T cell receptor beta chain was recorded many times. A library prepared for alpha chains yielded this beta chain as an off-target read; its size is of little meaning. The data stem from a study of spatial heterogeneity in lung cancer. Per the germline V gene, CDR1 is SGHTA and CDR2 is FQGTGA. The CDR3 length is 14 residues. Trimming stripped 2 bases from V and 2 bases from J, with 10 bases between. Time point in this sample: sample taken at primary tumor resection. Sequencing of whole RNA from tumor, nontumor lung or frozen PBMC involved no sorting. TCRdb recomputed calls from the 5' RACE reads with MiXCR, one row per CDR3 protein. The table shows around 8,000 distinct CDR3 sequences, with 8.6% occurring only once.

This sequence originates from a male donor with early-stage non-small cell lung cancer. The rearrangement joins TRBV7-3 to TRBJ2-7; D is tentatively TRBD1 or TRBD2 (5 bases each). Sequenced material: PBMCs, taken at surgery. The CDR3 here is CASSLGRGPYEQYF. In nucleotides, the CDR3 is TGTGCCAGCAGCTTAGGTAGGGGACCCTACGAGCAGTACTTC. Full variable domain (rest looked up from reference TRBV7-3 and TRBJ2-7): GAGVSQTPSNKVTEKGKYVELRCDPISGHTALYWYRQSLGQGPEFLIYFQGTGAADDSGLPNDRFFAVRPEGSVSTLKIQRTERGDSAVYLCASSLGRGPYEQYFGPGTRLTVT.